This TCR beta chain was documented in a study of CD8 T cells in ankylosing spondylitis. Study-wide results and limits: Peripheral blood samples showed relatively rare disease-linked clones, and these clones were CD8+. Matched ankylosing spondylitis synovial fluid reportedly showed significant enrichment of disease-linked clones.

Making use of molecular barcodes, quantitative 5'-RACE generated TCR beta libraries. TCRdb reprocessed the 5' RACE reads via MiXCR and lists one record per CDR3 protein. This sample has around 100,000 distinct CDR3 sequences, with about 24% found just once. In the case of this clonotype: The antigen is not known.

The CDR3 runs 15 residues. Per germline, CDR1 SGHAT and CDR2 FQNNGV. Trimming shortened V by 5 bases and J by 6 bases, and 17 bases separated the two germline ends. This chain connects TRBV11-2 to TRBJ2-1; the D gene is possibly TRBD2 (6 bases). This TCR came from a male donor with ankylosing spondylitis. Source material: synovial fluid, either unsorted or a sorted T cell fraction (not recorded which). The CDR3 reads CASSGWTGALNEQFF. The CDR3 DNA reads as TGTGCCAGCAGCGGTTGGACGGGAGCGCTCAATGAGCAGTTCTTC.